The rows below give T cell receptor beta chains drawn from one sample of a study of CD8+CD57+ T cells in acquired aplastic anemia. TCRdb re-derived calls from the reads in MiXCR, one entry per CDR3 protein. Of over 45,000 distinct CDR3 sequences listed, roughly 69% were seen once; the top ten hold around 36%. Sequencing used sorted CD4+, CD8+, or CD8+CD57+ T cells (not recorded which) from PBMCs. These receptors all come from a human donor in good health, serving as a control. The CDR3 runs from the conserved cysteine through the conserved F or W. The D gene is left open where the match is weak. The listing skips clone size in some rows; elsewhere it reads once, few, many or a size class.

j_call d_call clone_size v_call cdr3_nt cdr3_aa
TRBJ1-5 NA NA TRBV2 TGTGCCAGCAGTCACCCGACAGGGCCCCAGCATTTT CASSHPTGPQHF
TRBJ1-5 TRBD1 NA TRBV10-2 TGCGCCAGCATCCTCCGGGACAGGCCGTATAGCAATCAGCCCCAGCATTTT CASILRDRPYSNQPQHF
TRBJ1-1 NA NA TRBV29-1 TGCAGCGTTGGGGGGGGGATGAACACTGAAGCTTTCTTT CSVGGGMNTEAFF
TRBJ2-7 NA NA TRBV3-1 TGTGCCAGCAGCCTGCACCCTCCGGACGGGGACGAGCAGTACTTC CASSLHPPDGDEQYF
TRBJ1-1 NA NA TRBV2 TGTGCCAGCAGTGAAGGGACAGAGAACACTGAAGCTTTCTTT CASSEGTENTEAFF
TRBJ1-6 TRBD1 NA TRBV2 TGTGCCAGCAGTGAGAGGGGGCACGAGGGTTCACCCCTCCACTTT CASSERGHEGSPLHF
TRBJ2-7 TRBD1 NA TRBV2 TGTGCCATACGGGACAGCTACGAGCAGTACTTC CAIRDSYEQYF
TRBJ2-7 NA medium-sized TRBV9 TGTGCCAGCAGCCCCCACGGGGAAAACTACGAGCAGTACTTC CASSPHGENYEQYF
TRBJ1-5 TRBD1 once TRBV6-5 TGTGCCAGCAGTTCCGCCTTGGGGACAGGGGTCGATCAGCCCCAGCATTTT CASSSALGTGVDQPQHF
TRBJ1-2 NA NA TRBV20-1 TGCAGTGTCCCGAAGCAGGCGGGGGATGGCTACACCTTC CSVPKQAGDGYTF
TRBJ2-1 NA NA TRBV29-1 TGCAGCGTTGAGTCCACAGGGGAGCAGTTCTTC CSVESTGEQFF
TRBJ1-2 NA NA TRBV7-9 TGTGCCAGCAGCTTAGAGGGAGCCAACTATGGCTACACCTTC CASSLEGANYGYTF
TRBJ1-6 NA many TRBV5-4 TGTGCCAGCAGCGGCGGGACGGAGAATTCACCCCTCCACTTT CASSGGTENSPLHF
TRBJ1-6 NA many TRBV13 TGTGCCAGCAGCTTAGACGGGTTTTCTTCACCCCTCCACTTT CASSLDGFSSPLHF
TRBJ2-6 NA NA TRBV15 TGTGCCACCAGCAGCCGGGACCTACGAACCGGGGAGCTGACTTTC CATSSRDLRTGELTF
TRBJ2-7 TRBD2 few TRBV19 TGTGCCAGTAGTTCTAGCGGGGTCAACGAGCAGTACTTC CASSSSGVNEQYF
TRBJ2-2 NA NA TRBV29-1 TGCAGCGTGGTGGGGGCAAACGGGGAGCTGTTTTTT CSVVGANGELFF
TRBJ1-2 NA NA TRBV7-9 TGTGCCAGCAGCTTAGGATTGCTGGGTAGGAATGGCTACACCTTC CASSLGLLGRNGYTF
TRBJ1-2 NA NA TRBV5-4 TGTGCCAGCAGCTTCACTGGACAGAGCACTTATGGCTACACCTTC CASSFTGQSTYGYTF
TRBJ1-6 NA NA TRBV2 TGTGCCAGCAGTGGGCTCCCGAATTCACCCCTCCACTTT CASSGLPNSPLHF
TRBJ1-6 NA NA TRBV6-5 TGTGCCAGCAGTTACTCTGGGGGTAATTCACCCCTCCACTTT CASSYSGGNSPLHF
TRBJ1-2 NA NA TRBV15 TGTGCCACCAGCAGAGATAGAGGGGACTATGGCTACACCTTC CATSRDRGDYGYTF
TRBJ2-7 NA NA TRBV7-3 TGTGCCAGCAGCTTTGAGCAAAACTACGAGCAGTACTTC CASSFEQNYEQYF
TRBJ2-5 TRBD1 NA TRBV11-1 TGTGCCAGCAGACTGGACAGGGGCCAAGAGACCCAGTACTTC CASRLDRGQETQYF
TRBJ1-2 NA few TRBV2 TGTGCCAGCAGTCCGGGGAGGGATGGCTACACCTTC CASSPGRDGYTF
TRBJ1-2 TRBD1 NA TRBV30 TGTGCCTGGAGTTGGACAGGGGGCGCCCTGAACTATGGCTACACCTTC CAWSWTGGALNYGYTF
TRBJ2-1 NA NA TRBV24-1 TGTGCCACCAGTGACGAACAGACGGGGGGCGATGAGCAGTTCTTC CATSDEQTGGDEQFF
TRBJ2-7 NA NA TRBV9 TGTGCCAGCAGCGTATACGGCGGGAACCTTGGGGAGCAGTACTTC CASSVYGGNLGEQYF
TRBJ1-2 NA few TRBV7-9 TGTGCCAGCAGCTTAGCAGGGGGGGAAAATGGCTACACCTTC CASSLAGGENGYTF
TRBJ1-1 NA NA TRBV15 TGTGCCACCAGCAGTATAGGTAAAACTGAAGCTTTCTTT CATSSIGKTEAFF
TRBJ2-7 TRBD1 NA TRBV12-3/TRBV12-4 TGTGCCAGCAGTTGGGGACAGGAGACCTACGAGCAGTACTTC CASSWGQETYEQYF
TRBJ2-7 NA NA TRBV5-1 TGCGCCAGCAGCTTCTCGGGCTACGAGCAGTACTTC CASSFSGYEQYF
TRBJ2-7 NA NA TRBV20-1 TGCAGTACCACTACGGGGGAGGCCCCCTACGAGCAGTACTTC CSTTTGEAPYEQYF
TRBJ1-1 NA NA TRBV7-2 TGTGCCAGCAGCTTATTCGGAGGTGGCACTGAAGCTTTCTTT CASSLFGGGTEAFF
TRBJ2-7 NA NA TRBV5-6 TGTGCCAGCAGCCCCATCGGGGACGCTGACTACGAGCAGTACTTC CASSPIGDADYEQYF
TRBJ2-1 NA NA TRBV11-2 TGTGCCAGCAGCACATACAGGGCTAGCACCTACAATGAGCAGTTCTTC CASSTYRASTYNEQFF
TRBJ1-2 NA NA TRBV19 TGTGCCAGTAGTGCAGGGGAATACGGCTACACCTTC CASSAGEYGYTF
TRBJ1-1 NA NA TRBV2 TGTGCCAGCAGGGGAGGAAGGAACACTGAAGCTTTCTTT CASRGGRNTEAFF
TRBJ2-1 NA NA TRBV24-1 TGTGCCACCAGTGAGGAGGGTATGCAGTTCTTC CATSEEGMQFF
TRBJ2-7 TRBD1 NA TRBV29-1 TGCAGCGTCCAGGCCGGGACAGGGGGGAGAGACTTC CSVQAGTGGRDF
TRBJ1-2 NA NA TRBV6-1 TGTGCCAGCAGTGAATGGGGCGATAACTATGGCTACACCTTC CASSEWGDNYGYTF
TRBJ1-1 NA NA TRBV29-1 TGCAGCTTGGAGGCGGGGGCTGAAGCTTTCTTT CSLEAGAEAFF
TRBJ1-5 NA NA TRBV2 TGTGCCAGCAGTCGTTCAGGGGCCCTCTTAGATTTT CASSRSGALLDF
TRBJ2-1 NA NA TRBV29-1 TGCAGCGTCGAGCAAGGGTACAATGAGCAGTTCTTC CSVEQGYNEQFF
TRBJ2-2 NA NA TRBV25-1 TGTGCCAGCAGTGAACTAGGCATGACCGGGGAGCTGTTTTTT CASSELGMTGELFF
TRBJ2-7 NA few TRBV2 TGTGCCAGCAGTGAGGGGTCGCCCGAGCAGTACTTC CASSEGSPEQYF
TRBJ2-5 TRBD1 NA TRBV29-1 TGCAGCGTTGTTGGTTTCGACAGGGGTTCTCGGGAGACCCAGTACTTC CSVVGFDRGSRETQYF
TRBJ1-5 NA NA TRBV20-1 TGCAGTGCTAGAGATGGAGGAGATCATCAGCCCCAGCATTTT CSARDGGDHQPQHF
TRBJ1-3 NA NA TRBV19 TGTGCCAGTAGTATAGGCACCCGCGGAAACACCATATATTTT CASSIGTRGNTIYF
TRBJ1-2 TRBD1 NA TRBV25-1 TGTGCGAGTCAGGGGGAATATGGCTACACCTTC CASQGEYGYTF
TRBJ2-2 NA medium-sized TRBV10-1 TGCGCCAGCAGTGAGCGGGACACCGGGGAGCTGTTTTTT CASSERDTGELFF
TRBJ1-4 NA NA TRBV24-1 TGTGCCACCAGTGACAGGGGAGAAAAACTGTTTTTT CATSDRGEKLFF
TRBJ1-2 NA NA TRBV7-8 TGTGCCAGCAGCTTAGGGGGGGATTATGGCTACACCTTC CASSLGGDYGYTF
TRBJ2-5 TRBD2 NA TRBV25-1 TGTGCCAGCAGTGCCCTGGGACTAGCGGGAATAGAGACCCAGTACTTC CASSALGLAGIETQYF
TRBJ2-7 TRBD1 NA TRBV15 TGTGCCACCAGCAGAGATGTTCGGACAGGGGGTGAAGAGCAGTACTTC CATSRDVRTGGEEQYF